The rows below give T cell receptor beta chains drawn from one sample of a study of radiotherapy plus CTLA-4 blockade in lung cancer. Data came from immunoSEQ multiplex PCR; TCRdb stores just in-frame clones and leaves some out. In the table there are fewer than 35,000 clones, 60% to 85% of which are singletons. The sample consisted of peripheral blood, taken from a patient treated with radiotherapy plus ipilimumab. These receptors all come from a human donor with non-small cell lung cancer that progressed on radiotherapy plus ipilimumab. The CDR3 runs from the conserved cysteine through the conserved F or W.

>TRBV6-5
CASSYETVSYNEQFF
>TRBV5-6
CASSLANGQNQPQHF
>TRBV5-1
CASRSATIPSNEQFF
>TRBV11-3
CASSLGQSSYEQYF
>TRBV9
CASSVAGTGGLDTQYF
>TRBV9
CASSTDGGGGRRDEQYF
>TRBV5-8
CASTGGGYTF
>TRBV7-9
CASSLGFNGYTF
>TRBV29-1
CSVEDLGRNYGYTF
>TRBV28
CASSSLQGLGNQPQHF
>TRBV14
CASSQGGLRPLSDTQYF
>TRBV7-2
CASSLLGQSETQYF
>TRBV6-5
CASSSAERFYGYTF
>TRBV19
CASGTDRGTIYF
>TRBV25-1
CASRVPGGPGETQYF
>TRBV2
CATSRGSGELFF
>TRBV11-1
CASSSRDSYNEQFF
>TRBV19
CASSTEDRGVSGQPQHF
>TRBV4-1
CASSQDWIGQGNQPQHF
>TRBV27
CASSLSRADSYNEQFF
>TRBV2
CASSERGGAYGYTF
>TRBV6-5
CASRGGARDTGELFF
>TRBV10-1
CASSDSGGTEAFF
>TRBV18
CASSPPYQRDEQFF
>TRBV5-1
CASSLGEGVDEQFF
>TRBV4-2
CASSQGEHNEQYF
>TRBV5-1
CASTPTPGTYISYEQYF
>TRBV14
CASSQDLLGWSGANVLTF
>TRBV7-2
CASSLGDREAYEQYF
>TRBV20-1
CSDGSGAEAFF
>TRBV19
CASSILAGAGEQFF
>TRBV19
CASSMGTGPGHEQYF
>TRBV27
CASSSRGDRVNTEAFF
>TRBV30
CAWSVPGYGYTF
>TRBV9
CASSAGGSWSTEAFF